Presented here are 20 T cell receptor beta chains from one specimen sequenced in a study of blood T cell repertoires in COVID-19. The method was immunoSEQ multiplex PCR; TCRdb's version includes in-frame clones alone and lacks a portion of them. The repertoire holds 150,000 to 200,000 clones, with around 93% as singletons. The material sequenced was peripheral blood. All receptors come from a young man with COVID-19, enrolled during active disease.

V gene TRBV4-2 combines with J gene TRBJ1-3, with 11 bases that match TRBD1. The CDR3 length is 16 residues. Trimming removed 4 bases from V and 6 bases from J; junction bases left unmatched: 8. Germline V gene sequence: CDR1 LGHNA, CDR2 YNFKEQ. For the CDR3, the DNA is TGTGCCAGCAGCCCCATTGAGGGACAGGGGGTAAACACCATATATTTT. It encodes CASSPIEGQGVNTIYF.

The CDR3 sequence is CASRQIVTDTQYF. CDR3 in DNA: TGTGCCAGTAGACAAATCGTCACAGATACGCAGTATTTT. This rearrangement joins TRBV19 to TRBJ2-3; D call uncertain. Germline V gives CDR1 LNHDA, CDR2 SQIVND (reference sequence). The CDR3 extends over 13 amino acids. The V end was cut by 6 bases, the J end by 2 bases, with 9 bases between.

This clone was seen a single time. The CDR3 DNA reads TGTGCCAGCAGTTTACGACAGGGGGCGTTGGGCACTGAAGCTTTCTTT. This codes for CASSLRQGALGTEAFF. The chain uses TRBV27 and TRBJ1-1; 10 bases line up with TRBD1. The V gene end was trimmed by 2 bases and the J gene end by 4 bases; junction bases not matched to a gene: 7. This CDR3 is built from 16 residues. CDR1 is MNHEY and CDR2 is SMNVEV in the germline V gene (reference sequence).

The rearrangement uses TRBV7-2 and TRBJ1-1; D not resolved. Germline V gene sequence: CDR1 SGHTA, CDR2 FQGNSA. The CDR3 has 14 amino acids. V lost 5 bases, J lost 2 bases, and 12 bases lay in between. CDR3 bases: TGTGCCAGCAGCCCGGGAAGCGTTAACACTGAAGCTTTCTTT. Translating gives CASSPGSVNTEAFF.

The genes are TRBV27 and TRBJ1-1; tentatively, D is TRBD1 (6 bases). Trimming removed 4 bases at V and 1 base at J, with 7 bases between. Germline V gene data show CDR1 as MNHEY and CDR2 as SMNVEV (reference sequence). This CDR3 spans 13 amino acids. The CDR3 here is CASSWTANTEAFF. The DNA of the CDR3 is TGTGCCAGCAGTTGGACAGCGAACACTGAAGCTTTCTTT.

The genes are TRBV28 and TRBJ2-1; 7 positions match TRBD2. CDR3 length equals 15 residues. Germline V gene sequence: CDR1 MDHEN, CDR2 SYDVKM. V trimming: 1 base; J trimming: 6 bases; junction bases outside the gene matches: 6. CDR3 residues: CASSLSGGPFNEQFF. The CDR3 DNA reads TGTGCCAGCAGTTTATCGGGAGGCCCATTCAATGAGCAGTTCTTC.

The V call is TRBV5-1, the J call TRBJ1-1; D might be TRBD1 (6 bases). Trimming stripped 0 bases from V and 3 bases from J, with 12 bases between. The V gene's germline CDR1 is SGHRS and CDR2 YFSETQ. This CDR3 has 15 amino acids. CDR3 in DNA: TGCGCCAGCAGCTTGGATCGGGCAGGGGACACTGAAGCTTTCTTT. This encodes CASSLDRAGDTEAFF.

This sequence joins TRBV7-3 and TRBJ1-1; 8 bases are shared with TRBD1. V lost 0 bases to trimming and J lost 4 bases; unmatched junction nucleotides: 4. The CDR3 covers 15 residues. Germline CDR1 reads SGHTA; CDR2 reads FQGTGA. The CDR3 DNA follows: TGTGCCAGCAGCTTAACTAACACAGGGGGCACTGAAGCTTTCTTT. It translates to CASSLTNTGGTEAFF.

V and J are TRBV11-2 and TRBJ1-2; 7 bases map to TRBD1. J lost 8 bases, V lost 4 bases, and 10 bases had no gene match. Per germline, CDR1 SGHAT and CDR2 FQNNGV. The CDR3 sequence is 14 residues long. DNA for the CDR3: TGTGCCAGCAGCTCCCGGACAGGCAGCTGGGGCTACACCTTC. This translates into CASSSRTGSWGYTF.

The chain recombines TRBV7-2 with TRBJ1-3; D call uncertain. The CDR3 totals 16 residues. The germline V and J ends were trimmed by 5 bases and 4 bases, with 18 bases remaining between them. Germline V gives CDR1 SGHTA, CDR2 FQGNSA. CDR3 DNA: TGTGCCAGCAGCGTCCCTGGTGGGCGAACGGGAAACACCATATATTTT. Translation: CASSVPGGRTGNTIYF.

V is TRBV6-5 and J is TRBJ2-1, with D possibly TRBD1 on 5 matching bases. Deletions cut 2 bases from V and 5 bases from J, with 13 bases between. Germline V lookup: CDR1 MNHEY, CDR2 SVGAGI. The CDR3 contains 15 residues. Here the CDR3 reads CASSYQGLTDNEQFF. In DNA form, the CDR3 reads TGTGCCAGCAGTTACCAGGGTCTCACCGACAATGAGCAGTTCTTC.

The rearrangement uses TRBV15 and TRBJ2-3; 13 bases match TRBD2. The CDR3 sequence is 15 residues long. Germline values: CDR1 LNHNV, CDR2 YYDKDF (reference sequence). Trimming took 5 bases from V and 5 from J; bases not matched to a gene: 4. CDR3 region: CATSAWTSGRDTQYF. CDR3 in DNA: TGTGCCACCAGCGCCTGGACTAGCGGGAGAGATACGCAGTATTTT. The variable domain in full, completed from reference TRBV15 and TRBJ2-3, reads DAMVIQNPRYQVTQFGKPVTLSCSQTLNHNVMYWYQQKSSQAPKLLFHYYDKDFNNEADTPDNFQSRRPNTSFCFLDIRSPGLGDTAMYLCATSAWTSGRDTQYFGPGTRLTVL.

Remarks on this clone: Other DNA sequences in the sample encode the same CDR3. This chain links TRBV11-3 with TRBJ2-7; 9 bases map to TRBD1. The CDR3 is made up of 13 amino acids. J lost 4 bases, V lost 4 bases, and 2 bases had no gene match. Germline loops: CDR1 SGHNT, CDR2 YENEEA. The CDR3 loop is CASSSGTGYEQYF. CDR3 coding DNA: TGTGCCAGCAGCTCCGGGACAGGGTACGAGCAGTACTTC. Full variable domain (remainder filled in from reference TRBV11-3 and TRBJ2-7): EAGVVQSPRYKIIEKKQPVAFWCNPISGHNTLYWYLQNLGQGPELLIRYENEEAVDDSQLPKDRFSAERLKGVDSTLKIQPAELGDSAVYLCASSSGTGYEQYFGPGTRLTVT.

The rearrangement links TRBV9 to TRBJ2-7, with 8 bases identical to TRBD1. This CDR3 has 14 amino acids. Germline CDR1 SGDLS, CDR2 YYNGEE. The trim removed 3 bases at V and 2 bases at J, leaving 4 bases unmatched. The CDR3 protein is CASSATGGPYEQYF. DNA for the CDR3: TGTGCCAGCAGCGCTACAGGGGGTCCCTACGAGCAGTACTTC.

Here the CDR3 reads CASSQTGGKLFF. The CDR3 DNA is TGTGCCAGCAGCCAAACGGGGGGAAAACTGTTTTTT. V and J are TRBV7-2 and TRBJ1-4, with D perhaps matching TRBD1 (5 bases). Germline V gives CDR1 SGHTA, CDR2 FQGNSA. Between the trimmed V and J ends, which lost 5 bases and 10 bases, there was a span of 11 bases. The CDR3 totals 12 residues.

The J gene is TRBJ1-1, the V gene TRBV7-9; D perhaps matches TRBD1 (5 bases). The length of the CDR3 is 13 residues. Trimming removed 7 bases from V and 4 bases from J, with 13 bases in between. In germline, CDR1 is SEHNR, CDR2 FQNEAQ (reference sequence). Here the CDR3 DNA reads TGTGCCAGCACCTCCGGGGGGGGCACTGAAGCTTTCTTT. Its protein is CASTSGGGTEAFF.

The chain employs TRBV2 and TRBJ2-2, with a possible D match to TRBD2 (6 bases). From germline, CDR1 is SNHLY and CDR2 FYNNEI. V lost 2 bases to trimming and J lost 5 bases, with 15 bases between them. This CDR3 has 16 residues. CDR3 residues: CASSERSGTLTGELFF. The CDR3 region has the DNA TGTGCCAGCAGTGAACGTTCTGGGACTCTGACCGGGGAGCTGTTTTTT.

Comment on this clone: Other nucleotide sequences from this sample produce the same CDR3. The CDR3 loop is CASSLQGAGNTEAFF. CDR3 bases: TGTGCCAGTAGCCTACAGGGGGCTGGGAACACTGAAGCTTTCTTT. The chain uses TRBV19 and TRBJ1-1, with TRBD1 identical over 9 bases. The CDR3 loop spans 15 amino acids. Trimming at V came to 6 bases and at J to 1 base, leaving 6 bases not matched to a gene. Germline lookup yields CDR1 LNHDA and CDR2 SQIVND (reference sequence).

The chain uses TRBV6-5 and TRBJ2-1; 8 bases are shared with TRBD1. CDR1 is MNHEY and CDR2 is SVGAGI in the germline V gene. The CDR3 has 11 amino acids. The V and J ends lost 6 bases and 15 bases, in that order; junction bases with no gene match: 7. CDR3 residues: CASRSGGVGFF. The CDR3 coding sequence is TGTGCCAGCAGGTCAGGGGGCGTGGGGTTCTTC.

The rearrangement links TRBV24-1 to TRBJ2-2; the match to TRBD1 covers 8 bases. Germline CDR1 KGHDR, CDR2 SFDVKD. Trimming cost V 8 bases and J 6 bases; bases outside gene matches: 7. The CDR3 extends over 14 amino acids. The CDR3 is CATKARGRPGELFF. The CDR3 region has the DNA TGTGCCACCAAGGCCAGGGGGCGCCCCGGGGAGCTGTTTTTT.